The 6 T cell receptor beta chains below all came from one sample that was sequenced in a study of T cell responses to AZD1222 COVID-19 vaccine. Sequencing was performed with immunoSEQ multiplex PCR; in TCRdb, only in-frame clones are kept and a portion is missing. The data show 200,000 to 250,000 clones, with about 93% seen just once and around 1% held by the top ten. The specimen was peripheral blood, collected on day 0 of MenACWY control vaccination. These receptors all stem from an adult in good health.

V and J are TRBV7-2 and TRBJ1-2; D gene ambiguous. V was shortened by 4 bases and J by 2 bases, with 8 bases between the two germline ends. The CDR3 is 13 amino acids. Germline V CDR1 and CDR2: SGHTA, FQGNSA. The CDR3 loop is CASSSAPNYGYTF. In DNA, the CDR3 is TGTGCCAGCAGCTCGGCGCCAAACTATGGCTACACCTTC. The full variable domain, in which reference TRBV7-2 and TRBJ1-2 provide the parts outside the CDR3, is GAGVSQSPSNKVTEKGKDVELRCDPISGHTALYWYRQSLGQGLEFLIYFQGNSAPDKSGLPSDRFSAERTGGSVSTLTIQRTQQEDSAVYLCASSSAPNYGYTFGSGTRLTVV.

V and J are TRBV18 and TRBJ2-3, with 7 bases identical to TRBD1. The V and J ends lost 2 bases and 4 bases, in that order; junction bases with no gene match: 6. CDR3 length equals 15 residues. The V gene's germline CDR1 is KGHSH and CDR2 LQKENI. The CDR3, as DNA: TGTGCCAGCTCACCAAGACAGGGAGCGGCAGATACGCAGTATTTT. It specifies CASSPRQGAADTQYF.

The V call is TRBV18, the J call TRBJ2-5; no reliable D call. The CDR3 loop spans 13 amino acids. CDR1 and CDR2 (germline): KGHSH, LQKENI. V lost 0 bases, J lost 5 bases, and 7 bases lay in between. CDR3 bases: TGTGCCAGCTCACCACCGTCGACGGAGACCCAGTACTTC. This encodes CASSPPSTETQYF.

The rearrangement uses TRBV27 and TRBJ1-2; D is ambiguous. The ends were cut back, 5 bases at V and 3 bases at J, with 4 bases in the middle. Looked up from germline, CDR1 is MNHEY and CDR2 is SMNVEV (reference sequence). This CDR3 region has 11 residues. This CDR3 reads CASSGDYGYTF. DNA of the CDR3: TGTGCCAGCAGTGGTGACTATGGCTACACCTTC.

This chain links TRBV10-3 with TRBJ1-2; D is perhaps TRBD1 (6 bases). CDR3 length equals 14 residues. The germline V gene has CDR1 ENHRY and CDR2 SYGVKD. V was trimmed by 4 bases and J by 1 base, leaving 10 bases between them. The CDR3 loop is CAISGGTHNYGYTF. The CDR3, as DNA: TGTGCCATCAGTGGCGGGACACATAACTATGGCTACACCTTC.

CDR3: CASSLGPEAFF. DNA for the CDR3: TGTGCCAGCAGTTTAGGGCCTGAAGCTTTCTTT. The chain couples TRBV27 to TRBJ1-1; D is unresolved. Germline V gene lookup returns CDR1 MNHEY and CDR2 SMNVEV (reference sequence). The CDR3 extends over 11 amino acids. The V and J ends lost 2 bases and 6 bases respectively, with 4 bases between them.